The 5 T cell receptor beta chains in this list originate from one sample, sequenced in a study of regulatory T cells in long-lasting Graves disease. For TCR beta, libraries came from iRepertoire HTBI primers and Arm-PCR of CDR3 regions. TCRdb called the multiplex PCR reads again in MiXCR, with one record for every CDR3 protein. The sample lists hundreds of thousands of distinct CDR3 sequences, 16% seen once, with around 19% in the top ten. The time point here: newly diagnosed GD, antithyroid drugs for less than 3 months. After RNA was extracted from PBMCs, the TCR library was made from it. The sample was also linked to a second study, of T cells in Graves' hyperthyroidism and ophthalmopathy.

The specimen comprised peripheral blood mononuclear cells (PBMCs), sampled at new diagnosis, from a patient treated with antithyroid drugs. The origin of the receptors is a woman between 25 and 40 years old with Graves disease.

This clonotype was counted many times. The chain combines TRBV2 with TRBJ2-2; a weak D match, TRBD2 (6 bases). This CDR3 contains 13 residues. V was pared by 6 bases and J by 10 bases, with 15 bases between. Germline V lookup: CDR1 SNHLY, CDR2 FYNNEI. CDR3 DNA: TGTGCCAGCAGGGTGGGACTTTGGGAGGAGCTGTTTTTT. Amino acids: CASRVGLWEELFF.

This clonotype was seen only a few times. In DNA form, the CDR3 reads TGCGCCAGCAGCTTGAATTTCTGGGACGAGCAGTACTTC. Amino acids: CASSLNFWDEQYF. The chain is built from TRBV5-1 and TRBJ2-7; D remains unclear. The CDR3 runs 13 residues. Germline CDR1 reads SGHRS; CDR2 reads YFSETQ. Trimming took 1 base from V and 5 from J, leaving 10 bases between them.

This clonotype showed up many times. V gene TRBV19 combines with J gene TRBJ1-1; tentative D call: TRBD1 (6 bases). The CDR3 contains 16 residues. Germline V gives CDR1 LNHDA, CDR2 SQIVND (reference sequence). Trimming pared 10 bases from V and 5 bases from J, leaving 26 bases between. The CDR3 nucleotides are TGTGCCACTCTCGAGGGATTGGGGGCTCGTGATACTGAAGCTTTCTTT. The encoded protein is CATLEGLGARDTEAFF. The whole variable domain, filled in from reference TRBV19 and TRBJ1-1, reads DGGITQSPKYLFRKEGQNVTLSCEQNLNHDAMYWYRQDPGQGLRLIYYSQIVNDFQKGDIAEGYSVSREKKESFPLTVTSAQKNPTAFYLCATLEGLGARDTEAFFGQGTRLTVV.

This clonotype was recorded at least ten times. The gene calls are TRBV3-1 and TRBJ1-2; no clear D. The CDR3 is made up of 14 amino acids. Germline lookup yields CDR1 LGHDT and CDR2 YNNKEL (reference sequence). Trimming removed 4 bases from V and 3 bases from J, with 12 bases in between. The CDR3 bases are TGTGCCAGCAGCCTTACATCCGGTGACTATGGCTACACCTTC. This sequence encodes CASSLTSGDYGYTF.

In this sample, this clonotype turned up a few times. This chain connects TRBV28 to TRBJ2-1; tentatively, D is TRBD1 (5 bases). The V gene's germline CDR1 is MDHEN and CDR2 SYDVKM. With 1 base removed from V and 5 bases from J, the gap between germline ends came to 18 bases. The CDR3 spans 17 residues. The CDR3 DNA sequence: TGTGCCAGCAGTTTATATGCGACAGCCATCATAAACAATGAGCAGTTCTTC. The encoded protein is CASSLYATAIINNEQFF.